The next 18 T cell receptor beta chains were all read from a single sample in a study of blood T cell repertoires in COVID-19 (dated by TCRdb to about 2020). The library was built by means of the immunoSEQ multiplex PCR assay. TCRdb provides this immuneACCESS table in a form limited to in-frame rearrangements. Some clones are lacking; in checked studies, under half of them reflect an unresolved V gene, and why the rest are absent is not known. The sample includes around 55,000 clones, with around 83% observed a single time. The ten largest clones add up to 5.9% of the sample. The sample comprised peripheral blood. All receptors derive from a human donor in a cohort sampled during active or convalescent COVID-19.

DNA for the CDR3: TGTGCCAGTAGTCGGGACAGCCCCAATCAGCCCCAGCATTTT. Encoded protein: CASSRDSPNQPQHF. V usage is TRBV19 and J usage is TRBJ1-5; 7 bases map to TRBD1. The trim removed 5 bases at V and 3 bases at J, leaving 4 bases unmatched. The CDR3 consists of 14 residues. CDR1 and CDR2 (germline): LNHDA, SQIVND (reference sequence).

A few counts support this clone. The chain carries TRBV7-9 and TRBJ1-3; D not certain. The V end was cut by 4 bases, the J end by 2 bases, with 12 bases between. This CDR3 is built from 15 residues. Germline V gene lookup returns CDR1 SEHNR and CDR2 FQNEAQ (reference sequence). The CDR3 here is CASSSQMGAGNTIYF. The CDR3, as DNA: TGTGCCAGCAGCTCACAAATGGGAGCTGGAAACACCATATATTTT.

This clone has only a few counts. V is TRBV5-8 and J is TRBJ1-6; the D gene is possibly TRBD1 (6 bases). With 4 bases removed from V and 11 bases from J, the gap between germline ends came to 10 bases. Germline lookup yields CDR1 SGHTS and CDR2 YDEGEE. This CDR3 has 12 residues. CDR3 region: CASSIRGTPLHF. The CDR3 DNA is TGTGCCAGCAGCATCAGGGGTACACCCCTCCACTTT.

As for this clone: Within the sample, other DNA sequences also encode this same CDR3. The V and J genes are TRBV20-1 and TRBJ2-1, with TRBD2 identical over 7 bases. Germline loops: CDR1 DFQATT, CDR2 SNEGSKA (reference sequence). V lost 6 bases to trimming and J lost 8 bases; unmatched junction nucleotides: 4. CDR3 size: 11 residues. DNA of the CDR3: TGCAGTGCGTCTAGCGGCCATGAGCAGTTCTTC. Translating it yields CSASSGHEQFF.

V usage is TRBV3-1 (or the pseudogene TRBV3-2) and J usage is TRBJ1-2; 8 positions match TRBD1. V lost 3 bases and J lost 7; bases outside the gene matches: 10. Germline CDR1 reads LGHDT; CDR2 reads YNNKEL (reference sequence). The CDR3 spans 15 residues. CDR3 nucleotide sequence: TGTGCCAGCAGCCAGAATTCTCCAGGGGGCCCTGGCTACACCTTC. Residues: CASSQNSPGGPGYTF.

The CDR3 coding sequence is TGCAGCGTCGGGGGACTCGCGGGGGCGGGGGAGCAGTTCTTC. Encoded protein: CSVGGLAGAGEQFF. The J gene is TRBJ2-1, the V gene TRBV29-1; D is possibly TRBD2 (7 bases). Germline-derived CDR1 and CDR2 are SQVTM and ANQGSEA. V shed 6 bases and J shed 10 bases, with 22 bases lying between them. The length of the CDR3 is 14 residues.

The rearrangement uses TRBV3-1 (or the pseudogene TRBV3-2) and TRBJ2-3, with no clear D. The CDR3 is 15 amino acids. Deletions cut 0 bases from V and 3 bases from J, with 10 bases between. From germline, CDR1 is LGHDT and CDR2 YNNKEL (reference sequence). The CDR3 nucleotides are TGTGCCAGCAGCCAAGAGGTTTCTAGAACAGATACGCAGTATTTT. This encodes CASSQEVSRTDTQYF.

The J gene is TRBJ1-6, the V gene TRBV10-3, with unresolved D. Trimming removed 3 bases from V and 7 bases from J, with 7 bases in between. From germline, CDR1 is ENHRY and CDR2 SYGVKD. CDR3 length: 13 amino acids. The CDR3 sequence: CAISEKRNSPLHF. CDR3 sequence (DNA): TGTGCCATCAGTGAAAAGAGAAATTCACCCCTCCACTTT.

DNA for the CDR3: TGTGCCAGCAGCTTAGAGGTAGCTCGGGGTCAGCCCCAGCATTTT. Amino acid sequence: CASSLEVARGQPQHF. The rearrangement joins TRBV7-2 to TRBJ1-5; D is unclear. V shed 1 base and J shed 6 bases, with 13 bases lying between them. The CDR3 loop spans 15 amino acids. The germline CDR1 and CDR2 sequences are SGHTA and FQGNSA. Using reference TRBV7-2 and TRBJ1-5 for the parts outside the CDR3, the full variable domain is GAGVSQSPSNKVTEKGKDVELRCDPISGHTALYWYRQSLGQGLEFLIYFQGNSAPDKSGLPSDRFSAERTGGSVSTLTIQRTQQEDSAVYLCASSLEVARGQPQHFGDGTRLSIL.

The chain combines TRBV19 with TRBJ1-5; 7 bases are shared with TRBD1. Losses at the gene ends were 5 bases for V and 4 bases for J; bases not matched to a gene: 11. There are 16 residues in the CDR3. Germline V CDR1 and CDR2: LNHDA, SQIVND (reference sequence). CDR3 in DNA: TGTGCCAGTAGTCCGGGTAACAGGGGAAGAAATCAGCCCCAGCATTTT. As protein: CASSPGNRGRNQPQHF.

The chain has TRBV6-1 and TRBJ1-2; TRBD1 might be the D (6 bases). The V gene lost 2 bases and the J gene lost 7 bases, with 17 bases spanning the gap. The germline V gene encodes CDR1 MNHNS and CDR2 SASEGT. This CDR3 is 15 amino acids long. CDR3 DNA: TGTGCCAGCAGTGAAAGAGCGGGGGCCCTCTCTGGCTACACCTTC. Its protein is CASSERAGALSGYTF.

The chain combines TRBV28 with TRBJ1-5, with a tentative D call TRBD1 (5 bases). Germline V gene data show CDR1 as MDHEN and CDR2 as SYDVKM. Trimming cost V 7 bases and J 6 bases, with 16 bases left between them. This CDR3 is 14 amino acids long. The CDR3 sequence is CASTLAAGLQPQHF. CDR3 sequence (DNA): TGTGCCAGCACCCTAGCGGCAGGGCTTCAGCCCCAGCATTTT.

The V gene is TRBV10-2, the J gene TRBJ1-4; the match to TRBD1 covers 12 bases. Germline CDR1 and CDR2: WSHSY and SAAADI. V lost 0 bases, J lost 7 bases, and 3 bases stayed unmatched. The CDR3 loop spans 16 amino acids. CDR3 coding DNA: TGCGCCAGCAGTGAGTCGGGACAGGGGGCATTTGAAAAACTGTTTTTT. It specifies CASSESGQGAFEKLFF.

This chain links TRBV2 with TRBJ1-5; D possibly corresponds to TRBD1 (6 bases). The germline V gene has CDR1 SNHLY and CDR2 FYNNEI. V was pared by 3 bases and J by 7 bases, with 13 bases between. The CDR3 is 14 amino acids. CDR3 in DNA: TGTGCCAGCAGTGAGGGGTTAGGGGGACAGCCCCAGCATTTT. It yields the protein CASSEGLGGQPQHF.

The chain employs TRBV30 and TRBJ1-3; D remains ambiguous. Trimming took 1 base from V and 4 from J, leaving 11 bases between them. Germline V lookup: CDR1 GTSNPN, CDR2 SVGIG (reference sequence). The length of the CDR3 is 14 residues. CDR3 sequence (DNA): TGTGCCTGGAGTGAGGTAACAGCCGGAAACACCATATATTTT. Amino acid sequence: CAWSEVTAGNTIYF.

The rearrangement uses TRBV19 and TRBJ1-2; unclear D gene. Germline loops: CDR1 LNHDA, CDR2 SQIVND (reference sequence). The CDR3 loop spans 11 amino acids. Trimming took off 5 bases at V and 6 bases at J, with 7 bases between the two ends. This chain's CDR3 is CASSLRNGYTF. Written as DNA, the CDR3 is TGTGCCAGTAGTTTGCGCAATGGCTACACCTTC.

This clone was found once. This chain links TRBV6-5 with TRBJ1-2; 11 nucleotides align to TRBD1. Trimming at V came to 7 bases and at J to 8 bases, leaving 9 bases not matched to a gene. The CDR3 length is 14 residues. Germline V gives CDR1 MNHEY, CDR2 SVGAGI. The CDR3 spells CASTTDRGRRGYTF. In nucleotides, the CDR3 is TGTGCCAGCACCACGGACAGGGGGCGACGGGGCTACACCTTC.

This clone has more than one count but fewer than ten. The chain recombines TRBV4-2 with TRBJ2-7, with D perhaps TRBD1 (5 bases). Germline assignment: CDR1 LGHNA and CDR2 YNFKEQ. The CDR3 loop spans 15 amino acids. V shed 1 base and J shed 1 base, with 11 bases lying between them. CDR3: CASSQGQTESYEQYF. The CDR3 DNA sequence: TGTGCCAGCAGCCAAGGTCAGACAGAGTCCTACGAGCAGTACTTC.